Listed here are 13 T cell receptor beta chains from one sample, sequenced in a study of blood T cells in healthy people across ages (dated by TCRdb to between 2014 and 2017). Library construction relied on 5' RACE. Sequencing used an Illumina HiSeq 2500. A second PCR of roughly 6 to 12 cycles was run with a J-beta primer mix and a sample-barcoded 5' primer. TCRdb handled the public reads itself, with Q25 trimming in fastp and clone calling in MiXCR, and kept productive beta chains. Under each unique CDR3 protein, matching rows form one entry showing the most common genes and DNA. The table for this sample lists about 780,000 distinct CDR3 sequences; about 47% of them were counted only once. The top ten clonotypes cover roughly 20% of the sample. The sample comprised blood. These receptors were taken from a man older than 75 in good health.

The chain joins TRBV6-1 to TRBJ1-2, with D maybe TRBD1 (5 bases). This CDR3 spans 13 amino acids. From germline, CDR1 is MNHNS and CDR2 SASEGT. Trimming removed 2 bases from V and 6 bases from J, with 10 bases in between. CDR3 DNA sequence: TGTGCCAGCAGTGAATTCAGGGTCGATGGCTACACCTTC. Translation: CASSEFRVDGYTF.

The chain is built from TRBV29-1 and TRBJ1-5; a weak D match, TRBD1 (6 bases). The CDR3 totals 13 residues. From germline, CDR1 is SQVTM and CDR2 ANQGSEA. Trimming took off 5 bases at V and 3 bases at J, with 11 bases between the two ends. CDR3 protein: CSVRQGNNQPQHF. The CDR3 bases are TGCAGCGTTCGGCAGGGGAACAATCAGCCCCAGCATTTT.

The chain links TRBV7-9 to TRBJ1-1; 8 bases are a match to TRBD1. V trimming: 4 bases; J trimming: 0 bases; junction bases outside the gene matches: 10. Germline CDR1 reads SEHNR; CDR2 reads FQNEAQ (reference sequence). This CDR3 is 17 amino acids long. The CDR3: CASSSSGGSYVNTEAFF. CDR3 DNA sequence: TGTGCCAGCAGCTCCTCAGGGGGCTCGTATGTGAACACTGAAGCTTTCTTT. Variable domain in full (rest from reference TRBV7-9 and TRBJ1-1): DTGVSQNPRHKITKRGQNVTFRCDPISEHNRLYWYRQTLGQGPEFLTYFQNEAQLEKSRLLSDRFSAERPKGSFSTLEIQRTEQGDSAMYLCASSSSGGSYVNTEAFFGQGTRLTVV.

This clonotype was detected a few times. The genes are TRBV20-1 and TRBJ2-7; 7 bases are shared with TRBD2. Per germline, CDR1 DFQATT and CDR2 SNEGSKA (reference sequence). This CDR3 has 14 residues. V was clipped by 3 bases and J by 3 bases; unmatched bases: 8. This CDR3 reads CSARYSGRDYEQYF. The DNA for the CDR3 is TGCAGTGCTAGGTATAGCGGGCGGGACTACGAGCAGTACTTC.

The rearrangement links TRBV7-9 to TRBJ2-1, with TRBD2 matching 11 bases. There are 14 residues in the CDR3. The germline V gene encodes CDR1 SEHNR and CDR2 FQNEAQ (reference sequence). Unmatched junction bases numbered 6, after V lost 10 bases and J lost 4 bases. CDR3 residues: CANTGTSGYNEQFF. For the CDR3, the DNA is TGTGCCAACACCGGGACTAGCGGATACAATGAGCAGTTCTTC.

This clonotype was detected once. The chain couples TRBV6-1 to TRBJ2-7; 8 bases agree with TRBD1. The CDR3 contains 16 residues. The germline V gene encodes CDR1 MNHNS and CDR2 SASEGT. With V trimmed by 0 bases and J by 3 bases, 7 bases remained unmatched. CDR3 amino acids: CASSEAAGTGVYEQYF. CDR3 nucleotides: TGTGCCAGCAGTGAAGCGGCAGGGACAGGAGTCTACGAGCAGTACTTC.

A word on this clonotype: A junction end diverges from the germline sequence, so it may reflect a read error. The chain uses TRBV6-6 and TRBJ2-1, with no clear D. The CDR3 loop spans 13 amino acids. Per germline, CDR1 MNHNY and CDR2 SVGAGI (reference sequence). The CDR3 loop is CASSFDPYNGQFF. The CDR3 DNA sequence: TGTGCCAGCAGCTTCGACCCCTACAATGGGCAGTTCTTC.

The sample holds a few counts of this clonotype. The chain couples TRBV12-3 or TRBV12-4 to TRBJ2-1; 15 nucleotides match TRBD2. The CDR3 is 14 residues long. V shed 9 bases and J 9 bases; nucleotides not matched to a gene: 6. DNA for the CDR3: TGTGCCAGTAGGACTAGCGGGAGGGGAGGTGAGCAGTTCTTC. Protein product: CASRTSGRGGEQFF.

The gene calls are TRBV14 and TRBJ1-1; D may be TRBD1 (5 bases). Germline CDR1 SGHDN, CDR2 FVKESK. V lost 0 bases to trimming and J lost 1 base, with 15 bases between them. The CDR3 runs 17 residues. Here the CDR3 DNA reads TGTGCCAGCAGCCAAGAATTGGACGGGGGTACGAACACTGAAGCTTTCTTT. Encoded protein: CASSQELDGGTNTEAFF.

This clonotype was seen a few times. This chain connects TRBV5-1 to TRBJ2-1, with TRBD2 matching over 9 bases. V was clipped by 4 bases and J by 9 bases; unmatched bases: 17. The CDR3 runs 17 residues. Germline V lookup: CDR1 SGHRS, CDR2 YFSETQ. CDR3 bases: TGCGCCAGCAGCCTGACTCGACGGGCTAGCGGGATTGGTGAGCAGTTCTTC. This translates into CASSLTRRASGIGEQFF.

This clonotype came up many times. The rearrangement links TRBV12-3 or TRBV12-4 to TRBJ2-1, with D perhaps TRBD1 or TRBD2 (6 bases each). The CDR3 runs 14 residues. V shed 4 bases and J shed 7 bases, with 14 bases lying between them. The chain's CDR3 is CASSSGGLVNEQFF. The CDR3 DNA follows: TGTGCCAGCAGTTCCGGGGGCTTGGTTAATGAGCAGTTCTTC.

This chain uses TRBV15 with TRBJ2-7, with D perhaps given as TRBD1 or TRBD2 (6 bases each). This CDR3 comprises 15 residues. Trimming shortened V by 1 base and J by 12 bases, and 22 bases separated the two germline ends. Germline CDR1 and CDR2: LNHNV and YYDKDF (reference sequence). The CDR3: CATSRGGAGEETRYF. The CDR3 nucleotides are TGTGCCACCAGCAGAGGGGGGGCAGGAGAAGAGACCCGGTACTTC.

This clonotype was picked up a small number of times. The gene calls are TRBV7-8 and TRBJ2-5, with 11 bases fitting TRBD2. The germline CDR1 and CDR2 sequences are SGHVS and FQNEAQ. V trimming: 5 bases; J trimming: 11 bases; junction bases outside the gene matches: 10. The CDR3 covers 14 residues. The CDR3 DNA is TGTGCCAGCAGCATTTACGGGACTAGCGGTGAGCAGTACTTC. It codes for CASSIYGTSGEQYF.